Listed here is a single T cell receptor beta chain. This record belongs to a study of blood T cell repertoires in COVID-19. Study-level background: Samples came from the United States, Italy and Spain, spanning acute and convalescent COVID-19.

This CDR3 spans 16 amino acids. V lost 5 bases to trimming and J lost 4 bases; unmatched junction nucleotides: 6. Looked up from germline, CDR1 is MNHEY and CDR2 is SMNVEV (reference sequence). Original analysis: Estimated nucleated cell counts came from reference gene primer amplification. Using immunoSEQ multiplex PCR, the repertoire was profiled, and TCRdb retains in-frame clones only, with some absent. D and trimming were read from the DNA, whereas the V and J calls and clone size are those reported in that table. The repertoire holds around 300,000 clones, roughly 89% seen once, with 3% in the top ten.

Sample: peripheral blood. The clonotype comes from a woman aged 30 to 39 with active or convalescent COVID-19. V gene TRBV27 combines with J gene TRBJ1-6; 9 bases are a match to TRBD1. CDR3 residues: CASSHLDRGYNSPLHF. CDR3 DNA sequence: TGTGCCAGCAGTCATTTGGACAGGGGTTATAATTCACCCCTCCACTTT.